This TCR beta chain was captured by sequencing in a study of blood T cell repertoires in COVID-19. Original processing notes: By means of reference gene primer amplification, nucleated cell counts were estimated. Sequencing was performed with immunoSEQ multiplex PCR; in TCRdb, only in-frame clones are kept and a portion is missing. V, J and clone size were drawn from that table, and D and trimming were deduced from the DNA. The table lists about 13,000 clones, just over 90% of them singletons, with 14% in the top ten. The CDR3 loop spans 11 amino acids. V shed 5 bases and J shed 7 bases, with 8 bases lying between them. Per the germline V gene, CDR1 is MGHDK and CDR2 is SYGVNS.

Material for sequencing was peripheral blood. The chain couples TRBV25-1 to TRBJ1-2; TRBD1 might be the D (6 bases). This receptor was identified in a human donor in a cohort sampled during active COVID-19. The CDR3 here is CASSTGRGYTF. As DNA, the CDR3 is TGTGCCAGCAGTACAGGGCGTGGCTACACCTTC.